The source of this T cell receptor (beta chain) is a study of blood T cell repertoires in COVID-19. Sequencing used immunoSEQ multiplex PCR; TCRdb keeps in-frame clones, though not all of them. The sample includes some 250,000 clones, approximately 87% seen only once; the top ten take 10% to 15%. Germline CDR1 and CDR2: DFQATT and SNEGSKA (reference sequence). This CDR3 is built from 16 residues. The germline V and J ends were trimmed by 3 bases and 4 bases, with 19 bases remaining between them. This chain uses TRBV20-1 with TRBJ2-1, with D maybe TRBD2 (6 bases). The sequence derives from a woman in her 30s with COVID-19, enrolled during active disease. The sequenced sample consisted of peripheral blood. The chain's CDR3 is CSASLAGRRGYNEQFF. The CDR3 DNA reads as TGCAGTGCTAGTTTGGCGGGGCGGCGTGGTTACAATGAGCAGTTCTTC.